These T cell receptor beta chains were read from a single sample in a study of T cell repertoires in cytomegalovirus infection. Which antigens these TCRs recognize remains unknown. TCRdb reanalysed the reads using MiXCR and keeps one entry per CDR3 protein. The sample shows some 560,000 distinct CDR3 sequences, 40% of them seen only once. Here the sequenced sample was cultured PBMCs, taken from culture after CMV antigen stimulation. All receptors come from a human donor in good health (CMV status not recorded). Some clones in this sample may be carry-over from other donors' samples. Both conserved end residues are part of each CDR3. Each record gives: D gene, V gene, J gene, clone size, CDR3 DNA, CDR3 protein. D genes are given only for firm matches. Not every row has a clone size; where given, it reads once, few, many or a size class.

-,TRBV6-5,TRBJ2-1,-,TGTGCCAGCAGTTTTCTGGAGAGCTCCTACAATGAGCAGTTCTTC,CASSFLESSYNEQFF
-,TRBV4-1,TRBJ2-5,-,TGCGCCAGCAGCCAAGAATACTCCCCGGGAGCCCAGTACTTC,CASSQEYSPGAQYF
-,TRBV6-1,TRBJ2-2,few,TGTGCCAGCAGTAACATATACACCGGGGAGCTGTTTTTT,CASSNIYTGELFF
TRBD1,TRBV28,TRBJ1-1,-,TGTGCCAGCAACGTGGGACAGATATACACTGAAGCTTTCTTT,CASNVGQIYTEAFF
TRBD1,TRBV7-2,TRBJ1-5,once,TGTGCCAGCAGCGGGGACAGCGTCCCGCATTTT,CASSGDSVPHF
-,TRBV7-6,TRBJ2-3,few,TGTGCCAGCAGCTCGTATACCGGGAGCTATACAGATACGCAGTATTTT,CASSSYTGSYTDTQYF
-,TRBV12-3/TRBV12-4,TRBJ2-1,-,TGTGCCAGCACCCTTGGCGATGAGCAGTTCTTC,CASTLGDEQFF
-,TRBV11-1,TRBJ2-3,few,TGTGCCAGCAGCTCCTACGGGGATACGCAGTATTTT,CASSSYGDTQYF
-,TRBV11-2,TRBJ1-1,many,TGTGCCAGCAGCTTAGTAAGGGGACACACTGAAGCTTTCTTT,CASSLVRGHTEAFF
-,TRBV7-8,TRBJ2-1,few,TGTGCCAGCAGCTTAAGTCGTATTTTCAATGAGCAGTTCTTC,CASSLSRIFNEQFF
-,TRBV12-3/TRBV12-4,TRBJ1-5,few,TGTGCCAGCAACACCCGGGGGGGCAATCAGCCCCAGCATTTT,CASNTRGGNQPQHF
TRBD2,TRBV6-1,TRBJ2-7,few,TGTGCCAGCATCTCTAGCGGGGGGACCAACTACGAGCAGTACTTC,CASISSGGTNYEQYF
-,TRBV7-2,TRBJ1-3,-,TGTGCCAGCAGCTTCGGGACATACATAGACACCATATATTTT,CASSFGTYIDTIYF
TRBD2,TRBV7-8,TRBJ2-7,-,TGTGCCAGCAGCTTAGTGCAGCGGGGGGCCTACGAGCAGTACTTC,CASSLVQRGAYEQYF
-,TRBV7-2,TRBJ1-3,many,TGTGCCAGCAGCTCCTATGGGCGTGGAAACACCATATATTTT,CASSSYGRGNTIYF
-,TRBV6-6,TRBJ1-6,few,TGTGCCAGCAGTTACTCGGGGGGCGATTCACCCCTCCACTTT,CASSYSGGDSPLHF
-,TRBV3-1,TRBJ1-1,once,TGTGCCAGCAGCCAATACAGGTTGAACACTGAAGCTTTCTTT,CASSQYRLNTEAFF
-,TRBV5-6,TRBJ2-5,-,TGTGCCAGCAGCTTGACGGGGGCTAGCCAAGAGACCCAGTACTTC,CASSLTGASQETQYF
-,TRBV6-1,TRBJ2-3,once,TGTGCCATCCGGGGGGCCTCTAGCACAGATACGCAGTATTTT,CAIRGASSTDTQYF
-,TRBV7-2,TRBJ2-1,-,TGTGCCAGCAGCTACGGGACCACAGGCGATGAGCAGTTCTTC,CASSYGTTGDEQFF
-,TRBV10-3,TRBJ2-5,-,TGTGCCATCAGTGCAAGCCAAGAGACCCAGTACTTC,CAISASQETQYF
-,TRBV5-4,TRBJ2-2,-,TGTGCCAGCAGTTCCGGGACTCAATCTATTCGGGGGGAGCTGTTTTTT,CASSSGTQSIRGELFF
TRBD2,TRBV6-2/TRBV6-3,TRBJ2-1,-,TGTGCCAGCAGCCCCCCCCCCGGGAGGGCCGCATTCAGTGAGCAGTTCTTC,CASSPPPGRAAFSEQFF
-,TRBV19,TRBJ2-2,few,TGTGCCAGCACACGACTAGACACCGGGGAGCTGTTTTTT,CASTRLDTGELFF
TRBD1,TRBV7-8,TRBJ2-3,-,TGTGCCAGCAGCTCATGGGGACAGGGGGTTAGCACAGATACGCAGTATTTT,CASSSWGQGVSTDTQYF
-,TRBV27,TRBJ2-7,-,TGTGCCCGCTGCCGCGACAAGTTAACCGAGCAGTACTTC,CARCRDKLTEQYF
TRBD1,TRBV7-6,TRBJ2-2,-,TGTGCCAGCAGCTTAAGACGGACCGGGACAGGGGATGTCGGGGAGCTGTTTTTT,CASSLRRTGTGDVGELFF
-,TRBV6-2/TRBV6-3,TRBJ2-7,-,TGTGCCAGCAGTTACGAATGGGGGCCGTACGAGCAGTACTTC,CASSYEWGPYEQYF
TRBD2,TRBV6-5,TRBJ2-3,-,TGTGCCAGCAGCCCCTCGGGACTAGGGTCAGATACGCAGTATTTT,CASSPSGLGSDTQYF
-,TRBV7-2,TRBJ1-3,many,TGTGCCAGCAGGTCAAACACGGTTGGAAACACCATATATTTT,CASRSNTVGNTIYF
TRBD2,TRBV11-1,TRBJ2-3,many,TGTGCCAGCAGCCCCTTCCTGACTAGCGGGATCCCAGATACGCAGTATTTT,CASSPFLTSGIPDTQYF
-,TRBV7-8,TRBJ1-4,-,TGTGCCAGCAGCTTAGAAAGGATCGGAAAACTGTTTTTT,CASSLERIGKLFF
TRBD2,TRBV12-3/TRBV12-4,TRBJ2-3,-,TGTGCCAGCAGCCCGACTAGCGGGGGGGTCACAGATACGCAGTATTTT,CASSPTSGGVTDTQYF
-,TRBV12-3/TRBV12-4,TRBJ1-6,-,TGTGCCAGCAGTTTAAACATAGTAAGCTCACCCCTCCACTTT,CASSLNIVSSPLHF
-,TRBV4-1,TRBJ2-7,-,TGCGCCAGCAGCCAAGTCCCGGGGCAGGGATACTACGAGCAGTACTTC,CASSQVPGQGYYEQYF
-,TRBV29-1,TRBJ2-3,once,TGCAGCGTTGAGCGGGGGCCCCCAGATACGCAGTATTTT,CSVERGPPDTQYF
TRBD2,TRBV12-3/TRBV12-4,TRBJ2-3,-,TGTGCCAGCAGTTTAGGTAGCGGCGGGGGTAGCACAGATACGCAGTATTTT,CASSLGSGGGSTDTQYF
-,TRBV7-2,TRBJ2-1,-,TGTGCCAGCAGCTTACCCTCAGGAGCGGCCGTAAGCTCCTACAATGAGCAGTTCTTC,CASSLPSGAAVSSYNEQFF
TRBD1,TRBV5-4,TRBJ1-6,few,TGTGCCAGCAGCTTGGGACAGGGGAGTTCTAATTCACCCCTCCACTTT,CASSLGQGSSNSPLHF
-,TRBV29-1,TRBJ2-1,-,TGCAGCGTTGAAGGGAGCGGGACAGTCTCCTACAATGAGCAGTTCTTC,CSVEGSGTVSYNEQFF
-,TRBV7-2,TRBJ2-1,-,TGTGCCAGCAGCTTAGAAGTCAATGGAAGGCAGTTCTTC,CASSLEVNGRQFF
TRBD1,TRBV20-1,TRBJ2-1,-,TGCAGTGCTCCCCGGGACAGAGACTCCTACAATGAGCAGTTCTTC,CSAPRDRDSYNEQFF
-,TRBV5-1,TRBJ2-5,-,TGCGCCAGCAGCTTGGCCCCGGATCAAGAGACCCAGTACTTC,CASSLAPDQETQYF
TRBD1,TRBV10-3,TRBJ2-1,few,TGTGCCATCAGTGTCCCGGGACAGGGGGGTGAGCAGTTCTTC,CAISVPGQGGEQFF
-,TRBV7-2,TRBJ1-1,many,TGTGCCAGCAGCTTCGCCCTCTCTTACACTGAAGCTTTCTTT,CASSFALSYTEAFF
TRBD1,TRBV9,TRBJ1-2,few,TGTGCCAGCAGCCCCCGGACAGGGAGTACCTATGGCTACACCTTC,CASSPRTGSTYGYTF
TRBD1,TRBV5-1,TRBJ1-2,-,TGCGCCAGCAGCCCTAATAAAGCCGGGACAGCGGCGGGCTACACCTTC,CASSPNKAGTAAGYTF
-,TRBV7-2,TRBJ2-3,-,TGTGCCAGCAGCTCACTATCCACTAGCAGTGATACGCAGTATTTT,CASSSLSTSSDTQYF
-,TRBV6-1,TRBJ1-5,few,TGTGCCAGCAGCCAACCGATGGGGGGACGGAATCAGCCCCAGCATTTT,CASSQPMGGRNQPQHF
-,TRBV6-1,TRBJ2-3,-,TGTGCCAGCAGTGAAAGAGGAGTGGCGCAGTATTTT,CASSERGVAQYF
-,TRBV5-1,TRBJ1-6,-,TGCGCCAGCAGCTGGTCCGGGACAAGCAATTCACCCCTCCACTTT,CASSWSGTSNSPLHF
TRBD2,TRBV4-3,TRBJ2-1,-,TGCGCCAGCAGCCCCCAGCTAGCGGGAGTGTACAATGAGCAGTTCTTC,CASSPQLAGVYNEQFF
-,TRBV4-1,TRBJ2-2,-,TGCGCCAGCAGCCCCCTCGGTACCGCGAACACCGGGGAGCTGTTTTTT,CASSPLGTANTGELFF